The rows below give T cell receptor beta chains drawn from one sample of a study of patients and donors after allogeneic stem cell transplantation. Via MiXCR, TCRdb re-called the RT-PCR reads, giving one row per CDR3 protein. The sample contains roughly 180,000 distinct CDR3 sequences, around two fifths of which appear only once. Input material: blood, either unsorted or a sorted T cell fraction (not recorded which). Every receptor here comes from a human donor who was either an allogeneic HSCT recipient or a stem cell or donor lymphocyte infusion donor (not recorded which). It is not recorded whose cells these are; they may come from a transplant donor. The CDR3 runs from the conserved cysteine through the conserved F or W. A D gene is named only where the DNA matches it firmly. The size entry is marked missing in some rows and otherwise reads once, few, many or a size class.

v_call	clone_size	j_call	d_call	cdr3_nt	cdr3_aa
TRBV11-3	few	TRBJ1-1	NA	TGTGCCAGCAGCTACATACAGGGAACTGAAGCTTTCTTT	CASSYIQGTEAFF
TRBV18	few	TRBJ2-7	TRBD2	TGTGCCAGCTCACCACGGGACTATCCGTACGAGCAGTACTTC	CASSPRDYPYEQYF
TRBV5-1	few	TRBJ2-3	NA	TGCGCCAGCGGAGAGAGCACAGATACGCAGTATTTT	CASGESTDTQYF
TRBV20-1	few	TRBJ1-1	TRBD1	TGCAGTGCTAGAGATTATGCAGGGGGGACTGAAGCTTTCTTT	CSARDYAGGTEAFF
TRBV6-5	NA	TRBJ2-1	TRBD2	TGTGCCAGCACCCGGACTAGCTCTTACAATGAGCAGTTCTTC	CASTRTSSYNEQFF
TRBV14	NA	TRBJ2-7	NA	TGTGCCAGCAGCCAAGTTCCTAGCACCCCAGGCGAGCAGTACTTC	CASSQVPSTPGEQYF
TRBV7-2	NA	TRBJ1-1	NA	TGTGCCAGCAGCTACCTCCCTACCGAAGCTTTCTTT	CASSYLPTEAFF
TRBV12-3/TRBV12-4	NA	TRBJ2-1	TRBD2	TGTGCCATCTCTAAGGGACTAGCGGGAGGCAATGAGCAGTTCTTC	CAISKGLAGGNEQFF
TRBV7-9	NA	TRBJ2-3	TRBD2	TGTGCCAGCAGCGTCAGAGGGGAGGGAGATACGCAGTATTTT	CASSVRGEGDTQYF
TRBV20-1	NA	TRBJ2-1	NA	TGCAGCCCAGCCGGGACTCTTTACAATGAGCAGTTCTTC	CSPAGTLYNEQFF
TRBV5-1	few	TRBJ2-1	TRBD2	TGCGCCAGCAGCTTGGTGGCTAGCGGGATGTCTGAGCAGTTCTTC	CASSLVASGMSEQFF
TRBV29-1	NA	TRBJ1-1	NA	TGCAGCGTTGCCAGACTCACGACAGAGCTCATGAACACTGAAGCTTTCTTT	CSVARLTTELMNTEAFF
TRBV7-2	NA	TRBJ1-1	NA	TGTGCCAGCAGCCCACAGGGAATCCCTGAAGCTTTCTTT	CASSPQGIPEAFF
TRBV29-1	NA	TRBJ1-1	NA	TGCAGCGTTGACCGGGGTCACACTGAAGCTTTCTTT	CSVDRGHTEAFF
TRBV28	NA	TRBJ2-2	TRBD1	TGTGCCAGCAGTTTACGGGACAGGAACACCGGGGAGCTGTTTTTT	CASSLRDRNTGELFF
TRBV4-1	few	TRBJ1-2	NA	TGCGCCAGCAGCCCCTTCCCCGGGACAACTATCTATGGCTACACCTTC	CASSPFPGTTIYGYTF
TRBV2	NA	TRBJ1-4	TRBD1	TGTGCCAGCAGTGAAGAGGGGGGACAGAGCAATGAAAAACTGTTTTTT	CASSEEGGQSNEKLFF
TRBV2	NA	TRBJ1-4	TRBD1	TGTGCCATCCTAAGACAGGGGGCAAACGAAAAACTGTTTTTT	CAILRQGANEKLFF
TRBV19	NA	TRBJ1-4	TRBD1	TGTGCCAGTAGTATAGTATGGGACAGCGCAAGGTCGACTAATGAAAAACTGTTTTTT	CASSIVWDSARSTNEKLFF
TRBV2	few	TRBJ2-4	TRBD2	TGTGCCAGCGACGGTAGCGGGCACGATAGCGCTGACATTCAGTACTTC	CASDGSGHDSADIQYF
TRBV12-3/TRBV12-4	NA	TRBJ2-7	NA	TGTGCCAGCAGTTTAGGAAGGGCGTCCTACGAGCAGTACTTC	CASSLGRASYEQYF
TRBV7-3	NA	TRBJ2-3	NA	TGTGCCAGCAGTCCAGCCCCTCGAATAGGGGGAAGAACAGATACGCAGTATTTT	CASSPAPRIGGRTDTQYF
TRBV25-1	NA	TRBJ2-6	NA	TGTGCCAGCAGTGACACTGGGGCCAACGTCCTGACTTTC	CASSDTGANVLTF
TRBV18	NA	TRBJ2-2	NA	TGTGCCAGCTCACCGGCGGGGACGGGGACCACCGGGGAGCTGTTTTTT	CASSPAGTGTTGELFF
TRBV20-1	NA	TRBJ1-5	NA	TGCAGTGCCCCGGGAGGCAGTTCTAGCAATCAGCCCCAGCATTTT	CSAPGGSSSNQPQHF
TRBV5-1	few	TRBJ1-6	NA	TGCGCCAGCAGCTTGGCCGATTCACCCCTCCACTTT	CASSLADSPLHF
TRBV12-3/TRBV12-4	NA	TRBJ1-3	TRBD1	TGTGCCAGCAGCCAGGGACAGCGGACTATCTCTGGAAACACCATATATTTT	CASSQGQRTISGNTIYF
TRBV19	NA	TRBJ1-1	NA	TGTGCCAGTAGTATCGTCAGATGGGGCACTGAAGCTTTCTTT	CASSIVRWGTEAFF
TRBV7-6	NA	TRBJ2-2	NA	TGTGCCAGCAGCGCCTCGAGGAGTTCGGCCACCGGGGAGCTGTTTTTT	CASSASRSSATGELFF
TRBV24-1	NA	TRBJ2-1	NA	TGTGCCACCAGTGATCCATCCGGGGGAGACTATCACTACAATGAGCAGTTCTTC	CATSDPSGGDYHYNEQFF
TRBV12-3/TRBV12-4	once	TRBJ2-1	NA	TGTGCCAGCAGTTTGGGCGGAGCCGAGCAGTTCTTC	CASSLGGAEQFF
TRBV7-3	NA	TRBJ2-1	TRBD2	TGTGCCAGCAGCAAATTGGGGCGGGGACTAGCTATATACAATGAGCAGTTCTTC	CASSKLGRGLAIYNEQFF
TRBV24-1	NA	TRBJ2-3	TRBD1	TGTGCCACGGAGCCCGGACAGGGGGCCGGGGATACGCAGTATTTT	CATEPGQGAGDTQYF
TRBV6-6	NA	TRBJ2-7	NA	TGTGCCAGCACCTCAGGGGAAACAGGCTCCTACGAGCAGTACTTC	CASTSGETGSYEQYF
TRBV7-9	NA	TRBJ2-7	NA	TGTGCCAGCAGCCCGCCGGGACCGCGGGCCTACGAGCAGTACTTC	CASSPPGPRAYEQYF
TRBV19	NA	TRBJ1-5	TRBD1	TGTGCCAGTAGTATTGCGGGACAGGGGGCGTACAGCAATCAGCCCCAGCATTTT	CASSIAGQGAYSNQPQHF
TRBV6-2/TRBV6-3	few	TRBJ1-1	TRBD1	TGTGCCAGCAGATCCGATAGACAGGGGGCCGAAGCTTTCTTT	CASRSDRQGAEAFF
TRBV11-2	few	TRBJ2-3	NA	TGTGCCAGCAGCTTAGCTACCACAGATACGCAGTATTTT	CASSLATTDTQYF
TRBV21-1	NA	TRBJ1-4	NA	TGTGCCAGCAGCAAAGTCCCGCGAAGGCCCTGGAATGAAAAACTGTTTTTT	CASSKVPRRPWNEKLFF
TRBV2	few	TRBJ2-1	NA	TGTGCCAGCAGTGATACGGGGACCACGGGCAATGAGCAGTTCTTC	CASSDTGTTGNEQFF
TRBV5-1	NA	TRBJ2-3	TRBD2	TGCGCCAGCAGCTTGATCCGGGAGGCGAGCACAGATACGCAGTATTTT	CASSLIREASTDTQYF
TRBV3-1	once	TRBJ2-1	NA	TGTGCCAGCAGCCAGAGAGGGAGCTCCTACAATGAGCAGTTCTTC	CASSQRGSSYNEQFF
TRBV27	NA	TRBJ1-2	TRBD1	TGTGCCAGCAGTTCTTCCGGGACAGGGATCTATGGCTACACCTTC	CASSSSGTGIYGYTF
TRBV4-2	NA	TRBJ2-5	NA	TGTGCCAGCAGCCAAGATCCTAGACGAACGGAGACCCAGTACTTC	CASSQDPRRTETQYF
TRBV7-2	NA	TRBJ2-1	TRBD1	TGTGCCAGCAGCTTAGTTCTGGGACAGTACAATGAGCAGTTCTTC	CASSLVLGQYNEQFF
TRBV28	NA	TRBJ1-4	NA	TGTGCCACCGGGATACCCGGGACTAATGAAAAACTGTTTTTT	CATGIPGTNEKLFF
TRBV7-9	NA	TRBJ2-2	NA	TGTGCCAGCAGCTCGGCAGCTTTCACCGGGGAGCTGTTTTTT	CASSSAAFTGELFF
TRBV7-2	NA	TRBJ1-4	TRBD1	TGTGCCAGCAGCTTAAGAGATCCCGGGACAGAGTATGAAAAACTGTTTTTT	CASSLRDPGTEYEKLFF
TRBV5-5	NA	TRBJ1-2	NA	TGTGCCAGCAGCTTGACGGACGGCTATGGCTACACCTTC	CASSLTDGYGYTF
TRBV27	NA	TRBJ2-5	TRBD2	TGTGCCAGCAGTTTATCCTGGGCGGGAGGCGTGACCCAGTACTTC	CASSLSWAGGVTQYF
TRBV28	NA	TRBJ2-3	TRBD2	TGTGCCAGCAGGGCGGGGACTAGCGGGAGCGGTGGAGATACGCAGTATTTT	CASRAGTSGSGGDTQYF
TRBV19	NA	TRBJ1-4	NA	TGTGCCAGTAGTTTCTTATTGGGAGGAGGGTCAAATGAAAAACTGTTTTTT	CASSFLLGGGSNEKLFF
TRBV27	NA	TRBJ2-5	NA	TGTGCCAGCAGTTCCCCCCTAGCCAGAGAGACCCAGTACTTC	CASSSPLARETQYF
TRBV12-3/TRBV12-4	NA	TRBJ2-1	TRBD2	TGTGCCAGCAGTTCACAGCGGGAGATTTACAATGAGCAGTTCTTC	CASSSQREIYNEQFF